This TCR beta chain was identified during a study of technical replicates of blood from a handful of donors. This CDR3 contains 15 residues. The junction had 10 bases not matched to a gene; V was cut back by 5 bases and J by 6 bases. Germline-derived CDR1 and CDR2 are SEHNR and FQNEAQ (reference sequence). This table comes from immunoSEQ multiplex PCR, and its TCRdb copy is limited to in-frame clones, with some not included. The sample has tens of thousands of clones; roughly 94% are singletons. The sample was T cells isolated from PBMCs. The gene calls are TRBV7-9 and TRBJ2-1; 7 bases match TRBD1. This clonotype originated in a human donor in good health. This chain's CDR3 is CASSARDRYSNEQFF. The CDR3 coding sequence is TGTGCCAGCAGCGCCCGGGACAGATATTCCAATGAGCAGTTCTTC.